Listed below are T cell receptor beta chains from one sample, sequenced in a study of cytomegalovirus exposure and HLA in healthy donors. The protocol was immunoSEQ multiplex PCR, while the TCRdb copy is restricted to in-frame clones and leaves out a portion. The data contain 100,000 to 150,000 clones, around 83% of them seen just once; the ten biggest clones take up 2.5% to 3.5%. Sequenced material: PBMCs. The source is a woman aged 18-29 years in good health and CMV-seropositive. CDR3s include the opening cysteine and the closing phenylalanine or tryptophan. Each record gives: CDR3 protein, CDR3 DNA, clone size, J gene, D gene, V gene. The D gene is left open where the match is weak. Clone size is given for some rows only: seen once, a few or many times, or a class if the clone is expanded.

CDR3aa: CASSMLAGGDNEQFF
CDR3nt: TGTGCCAGTAGTATGTTAGCGGGGGGGGACAATGAGCAGTTCTTC
abundance: NA
j_gene: TRBJ2-1
d_gene: TRBD2
v_gene: TRBV19

CDR3aa: CATSIEGQMNQPQHF
CDR3nt: TGTGCCACCAGCATTGAGGGACAAATGAATCAGCCCCAGCATTTT
abundance: NA
j_gene: TRBJ1-5
d_gene: NA
v_gene: TRBV15

CDR3aa: CASMQGSSGANVLTF
CDR3nt: TGTGCCAGCATGCAGGGGAGTTCGGGGGCCAACGTCCTGACTTTC
abundance: NA
j_gene: TRBJ2-6
d_gene: NA
v_gene: TRBV2

CDR3aa: CASSAKTGLGEQFF
CDR3nt: TGTGCCAGCAGCGCAAAAACAGGGTTGGGTGAGCAGTTCTTC
abundance: NA
j_gene: TRBJ2-1
d_gene: NA
v_gene: TRBV9

CDR3aa: CASSLRDRQETQYF
CDR3nt: TGTGCCAGCAGCTTGAGGGACAGACAAGAGACCCAGTACTTC
abundance: few
j_gene: TRBJ2-5
d_gene: TRBD1
v_gene: TRBV5-6

CDR3aa: CASSEMNTEAFF
CDR3nt: TGTGCCAGCAGCGAGATGAACACTGAAGCTTTCTTT
abundance: NA
j_gene: TRBJ1-1
d_gene: NA
v_gene: TRBV2

CDR3aa: CASSSRMGGTGELFF
CDR3nt: TGTGCCAGCAGCTCCCGAATGGGAGGAACCGGGGAGCTGTTTTTT
abundance: NA
j_gene: TRBJ2-2
d_gene: NA
v_gene: TRBV11-2

CDR3aa: CASSDSPVGGELNTEAFF
CDR3nt: TGTGCCAGCAGTGACTCCCCCGTAGGGGGAGAATTGAACACTGAAGCTTTCTTT
abundance: NA
j_gene: TRBJ1-1
d_gene: NA
v_gene: TRBV6-4

CDR3aa: CASSTVAGVYEQYF
CDR3nt: TGCGCCAGCAGCACCGTAGCGGGGGTATACGAGCAGTACTTC
abundance: NA
j_gene: TRBJ2-7
d_gene: TRBD2
v_gene: TRBV5-1

CDR3aa: CASSWGQGGGYTF
CDR3nt: TGTGCCAGCAGTTGGGGACAGGGAGGGGGCTACACCTTC
abundance: NA
j_gene: TRBJ1-2
d_gene: TRBD1
v_gene: TRBV6-5

CDR3aa: CASSSGLAGTDTQYF
CDR3nt: TGCGCCAGCAGCTCCGGACTAGCGGGCACAGATACGCAGTATTTT
abundance: NA
j_gene: TRBJ2-3
d_gene: TRBD2
v_gene: TRBV10-1

CDR3aa: CASSAKGETNYGYTF
CDR3nt: TGTGCCAGCAGCGCGAAAGGGGAAACTAACTATGGCTACACCTTC
abundance: NA
j_gene: TRBJ1-2
d_gene: NA
v_gene: TRBV5-6

CDR3aa: CASTIGLTNTEAFF
CDR3nt: TGTGCCAGTACCATAGGACTTACGAACACTGAAGCTTTCTTT
abundance: few
j_gene: TRBJ1-1
d_gene: NA
v_gene: TRBV19

CDR3aa: CASSEGGSLAIQFF
CDR3nt: TGTGCCAGCAGTGAAGGAGGTAGCCTAGCGATTCAGTTCTTC
abundance: NA
j_gene: TRBJ2-1
d_gene: NA
v_gene: TRBV6-1

CDR3aa: CASSFKGGNQPQHF
CDR3nt: TGTGCCAGCAGCTTCAAAGGGGGCAATCAGCCCCAGCATTTT
abundance: NA
j_gene: TRBJ1-5
d_gene: NA
v_gene: TRBV13

CDR3aa: CATAPGNPGELFF
CDR3nt: TGCGCCACCGCTCCAGGGAACCCCGGGGAGCTGTTTTTT
abundance: NA
j_gene: TRBJ2-2
d_gene: NA
v_gene: TRBV10-1

CDR3aa: CATSLGGIFQPQHF
CDR3nt: TGTGCCACCAGCCTCGGGGGGATTTTCCAGCCCCAGCATTTT
abundance: NA
j_gene: TRBJ1-5
d_gene: NA
v_gene: TRBV15

CDR3aa: CASSLTGSTDTQYF
CDR3nt: TGTGCCAGCAGCTTGACCGGGAGCACAGATACGCAGTATTTT
abundance: NA
j_gene: TRBJ2-3
d_gene: NA
v_gene: TRBV11-3

CDR3aa: CASSSLPDTQYF
CDR3nt: TGTGCCAGCAGTTCCCTCCCAGATACGCAGTATTTT
abundance: NA
j_gene: TRBJ2-3
d_gene: NA
v_gene: TRBV6-5

CDR3aa: CASSVSSGGFFETQYF
CDR3nt: TGTGCCAGCAGCGTATCTAGCGGGGGGTTCTTCGAGACCCAGTACTTC
abundance: NA
j_gene: TRBJ2-5
d_gene: TRBD2
v_gene: TRBV9

CDR3aa: CASSLEYLQAGYEQYF
CDR3nt: TGTGCCAGCAGTTTGGAATACTTACAGGCCGGATACGAGCAGTACTTC
abundance: medium-sized
j_gene: TRBJ2-7
d_gene: NA
v_gene: TRBV28

CDR3aa: CASSFQGQGAQYF
CDR3nt: TGTGCCAGCAGTTTCCAAGGACAGGGGGCCCAGTACTTC
abundance: NA
j_gene: TRBJ2-5
d_gene: TRBD1
v_gene: TRBV27

CDR3aa: CASNPTGEYEQYF
CDR3nt: TGTGCCAGCAACCCTACGGGGGAGTACGAGCAGTACTTC
abundance: NA
j_gene: TRBJ2-7
d_gene: NA
v_gene: TRBV6-6

CDR3aa: CAISESGTGVFYGYTF
CDR3nt: TGTGCCATCAGTGAGTCTGGGACAGGGGTCTTCTATGGCTACACCTTC
abundance: NA
j_gene: TRBJ1-2
d_gene: TRBD1
v_gene: TRBV6-1

CDR3aa: CASSLGSNSLTDTQYF
CDR3nt: TGCGCCAGCAGCTTGGGGTCGAACAGCCTCACAGATACGCAGTATTTT
abundance: NA
j_gene: TRBJ2-3
d_gene: NA
v_gene: TRBV5-1

CDR3aa: CASSPPAQVARDTEAFF
CDR3nt: TGTGCCAGCTCACCACCGGCACAGGTGGCCAGGGACACTGAAGCTTTCTTT
abundance: NA
j_gene: TRBJ1-1
d_gene: NA
v_gene: TRBV18

CDR3aa: CASSRDRSNTEAFF
CDR3nt: TGTGCCAGCTCACGCGACAGGTCGAACACTGAAGCTTTCTTT
abundance: NA
j_gene: TRBJ1-1
d_gene: NA
v_gene: TRBV18

CDR3aa: CASSEYRGGTTNEKLFF
CDR3nt: TGTGCCAGCAGTGAATATAGAGGCGGGACAACTAATGAAAAACTGTTTTTT
abundance: NA
j_gene: TRBJ1-4
d_gene: NA
v_gene: TRBV25-1

CDR3aa: CASSLAGGNNEQFF
CDR3nt: TGCGCCAGCAGCCTGGCGGGGGGAAACAATGAGCAGTTCTTC
abundance: once
j_gene: TRBJ2-1
d_gene: TRBD2
v_gene: TRBV7-3

CDR3aa: CASSISASLSNQPQHF
CDR3nt: TGTGCCAGTAGTATCAGCGCGTCTCTTAGCAATCAGCCCCAGCATTTT
abundance: NA
j_gene: TRBJ1-5
d_gene: NA
v_gene: TRBV19

CDR3aa: CASIVGGAGLNEQYF
CDR3nt: TGTGCCAGCATCGTCGGCGGAGCGGGATTAAACGAGCAGTACTTC
abundance: NA
j_gene: TRBJ2-7
d_gene: TRBD2
v_gene: TRBV2

CDR3aa: CASSQVVAAGRETQYF
CDR3nt: TGTGCCAGCAGCCAAGTCGTGGCTGCGGGGAGAGAGACCCAGTACTTC
abundance: NA
j_gene: TRBJ2-5
d_gene: NA
v_gene: TRBV14

CDR3aa: CASRDRTVYGYTF
CDR3nt: TGTGCCAGCAGGGACAGGACAGTATATGGCTACACCTTC
abundance: NA
j_gene: TRBJ1-2
d_gene: TRBD1
v_gene: TRBV25-1

CDR3aa: CASSLGIQGKGTEQYF
CDR3nt: TGTGCCAGCAGCTTAGGGATACAGGGGAAGGGGACCGAGCAGTACTTC
abundance: NA
j_gene: TRBJ2-7
d_gene: TRBD1
v_gene: TRBV7-8

CDR3aa: CASSVGGELTDTQYF
CDR3nt: TGTGCCAGCAGCGTAGGGGGGGAACTCACAGATACGCAGTATTTT
abundance: NA
j_gene: TRBJ2-3
d_gene: NA
v_gene: TRBV9

CDR3aa: CASTPGQNTDTQYF
CDR3nt: TGCGCCAGCACCCCGGGACAGAACACAGATACGCAGTATTTT
abundance: NA
j_gene: TRBJ2-3
d_gene: TRBD1
v_gene: TRBV10-1

CDR3aa: CGLGGGHRIGELFF
CDR3nt: TGTGGCTTAGGGGGGGGCCATAGGATCGGGGAGCTGTTTTTT
abundance: NA
j_gene: TRBJ2-2
d_gene: NA
v_gene: TRBV6-1

CDR3aa: CASSFGTGGGGYTF
CDR3nt: TGTGCCAGCAGCTTCGGTACTGGCGGGGGCGGCTACACCTTC
abundance: NA
j_gene: TRBJ1-2
d_gene: NA
v_gene: TRBV11-2

CDR3aa: CAWGGGRGATNEKLFF
CDR3nt: TGTGCCTGGGGAGGAGGGCGCGGCGCAACTAATGAAAAACTGTTTTTT
abundance: once
j_gene: TRBJ1-4
d_gene: NA
v_gene: TRBV30

CDR3aa: CSAGQAVDQPQHF
CDR3nt: TGCAGCGCCGGACAGGCAGTCGATCAGCCCCAGCATTTT
abundance: NA
j_gene: TRBJ1-5
d_gene: TRBD1
v_gene: TRBV29-1

CDR3aa: CASSSADEQFF
CDR3nt: TGTGCCAGCAGCTCCGCAGATGAGCAGTTCTTC
abundance: NA
j_gene: TRBJ2-1
d_gene: NA
v_gene: TRBV9

CDR3aa: CASSQDQRTGVTGELFF
CDR3nt: TGCGCCAGCAGCCAAGATCAAAGGACAGGGGTTACCGGGGAGCTGTTTTTT
abundance: NA
j_gene: TRBJ2-2
d_gene: TRBD1
v_gene: TRBV4-1

CDR3aa: CASSLEQATYNSPLHF
CDR3nt: TGCGCCAGCAGCCTAGAACAGGCCACCTATAATTCACCCCTCCACTTT
abundance: once
j_gene: TRBJ1-6
d_gene: NA
v_gene: TRBV4-1

CDR3aa: CASSLGAIPYYGYTF
CDR3nt: TGTGCCAGCAGCTTGGGGGCGATACCTTACTATGGCTACACCTTC
abundance: NA
j_gene: TRBJ1-2
d_gene: NA
v_gene: TRBV5-5

CDR3aa: CASSYKGGTPYF
CDR3nt: TGTGCCAGCAGCTATAAGGGCGGGACTCCTTACTTC
abundance: NA
j_gene: TRBJ2-5
d_gene: NA
v_gene: TRBV13

CDR3aa: CASRQVGDRPFYGYTF
CDR3nt: TGCGCCAGCAGACAAGTCGGGGACAGGCCATTCTATGGCTACACCTTC
abundance: NA
j_gene: TRBJ1-2
d_gene: TRBD1
v_gene: TRBV4-1